This entry lists 18 T cell receptor beta chains sequenced from one sample in a study of T cell clonality in common variable immunodeficiency. Libraries were prepared by immunoSEQ multiplex PCR; TCRdb keeps only in-frame clonotypes and omits some of them. Sampling found more than 55,000 clones, none seen once. The sample taken for sequencing was peripheral blood mononuclear cells. The receptors derive from a person aged 18 to 75 in good health.

The sample holds many counts of this clone. The read halts 3 residues ahead of the CDR3 end, with the missing end drawn from the germline J gene. The genes are TRBV20-1 and TRBJ1-2; no definite D call. CDR3 size: 12 residues. Germline CDR1 and CDR2: DFQATT and SNEGSKA (reference sequence). V lost 3 bases and J lost 4, with 9 bases in between. The sequenced part of the CDR3 DNA is TGCAGTGCTAGCCAACTTAGCTATGGC. It specifies CSASQLSYG. From start to end, the CDR3 is CSASQLSYGYTF.

This clone was detected ten times or more. Read sequence stops 3 residues before the CDR3 end, and the germline J gene provides the missing end. The V and J genes are TRBV20-1 and TRBJ2-1; 9 bases fit TRBD2. The J segment lost 7 bases and the V segment lost 0 bases, leaving 1 base of the junction unmatched. CDR1 and CDR2 from the germline V gene are DFQATT and SNEGSKA (reference sequence). CDR3 size: 13 residues. The CDR3 spells CSARDLAGNEQFF. The part of the CDR3 DNA that was read is TGCAGTGCTAGAGATCTAGCGGGAAATGAG.

This clone was seen at least ten times. The sequenced fragment ends 3 residues before the CDR3 boundary, so the rest is inferred from the germline J gene. The gene calls are TRBV7-8 and TRBJ2-5, with 7 bases aligning to TRBD1. The CDR3 loop spans 14 amino acids. The V and J ends lost 5 bases and 1 base, in that order; junction bases with no gene match: 4. CDR1 is SGHVS and CDR2 is FQNEAQ in the germline V gene. The CDR3: CASSQRQGQETQYF. The CDR3 DNA, read in part, is TGTGCCAGCAGCCAACGACAGGGCCAAGAGACC. Variable domain in full (rest from reference TRBV7-8 and TRBJ2-5): GAGVSQSPRYKVAKRGQDVALRCDPISGHVSLFWYQQALGQGPEFLTYFQNEAQLDKSGLPSDRFFAERPEGSVSTLKIQRTQQEDSAVYLCASSQRQGQETQYFGPGTRLLVL.

This clone was picked up many times. The same CDR3 also results from other DNA sequences found in this sample. CDR3 in amino acids: CSATPLLAGVPTNEQFF. CDR3 DNA, as far as it was read: TGCAGTGCTACTCCTCTTCTAGCGGGAGTACCGACCAATGAG. The rearrangement joins TRBV20-1 to TRBJ2-1; 10 bases map to TRBD2. Sequencing ends 3 residues short of the CDR3 end; the germline J gene provides the rest. Looked up from germline, CDR1 is DFQATT and CDR2 is SNEGSKA (reference sequence). V was clipped by 4 bases and J by 6 bases; unmatched bases: 15. There are 17 residues in the CDR3.

This clone was counted ten times or more. Coverage ceases 3 residues before the CDR3 finishes, and the germline J gene fills in the end. The chain uses TRBV19 and TRBJ1-1; D is unresolved. The ends were cut back, 5 bases at V and 6 bases at J, with 10 bases in the middle. CDR1 LNHDA and CDR2 SQIVND come from the germline V gene (reference sequence). This CDR3 has 12 residues. Partial CDR3 DNA: TGTGCCAGTAGTCTTCGGGGTGCTGAA. Its translation: CASSLRGAE. The whole CDR3 is CASSLRGAEAFF. Combining the CDR3 with reference TRBV19 and TRBJ1-1 gives the whole variable domain DGGITQSPKYLFRKEGQNVTLSCEQNLNHDAMYWYRQDPGQGLRLIYYSQIVNDFQKGDIAEGYSVSREKKESFPLTVTSAQKNPTAFYLCASSLRGAEAFFGQGTRLTVV.

This clone has a count of ten or more. The read stops 3 residues short of the end of the CDR3; the missing end is completed from the germline J gene. The chain recombines TRBV30 with TRBJ1-1; D is uncertain. This CDR3 is built from 14 residues. V gave up 4 bases and J gave up 0 bases, with 12 bases separating them. Per the germline V gene, CDR1 is GTSNPN and CDR2 is SVGIG (reference sequence). CDR3 amino acids: CAWTKPRLNTEAFF. The sequenced part of the CDR3 DNA is TGTGCCTGGACCAAACCTAGATTGAACACTGAA.

There are many counts of this clone. The read falls 3 residues short of the CDR3 end, and the missing part is taken from the germline J gene. The chain carries TRBV20-1 and TRBJ2-1; no clear D gene. The ends were cut back, 0 bases at V and 7 bases at J, with 7 bases in the middle. The CDR3 is 12 residues long. The V gene's germline CDR1 is DFQATT and CDR2 SNEGSKA (reference sequence). The DNA read from the CDR3 is TGCAGTGCTAGAGATCAAAATAATGAG. Translating it yields CSARDQNNE. The CDR3 as a whole reads CSARDQNNEQFF.

In this sample, this clone turned up many times. The CDR3 extends 3 residues past the end of the read, so its final part is completed from the germline J gene. The chain has TRBV20-1 and TRBJ2-1, with no clear D. The CDR3 has 15 amino acids. From germline, CDR1 is DFQATT and CDR2 SNEGSKA (reference sequence). V lost 0 bases to trimming and J lost 0 bases, with 9 bases between them. Here the CDR3 reads CSARDLSRSYNEQFF. CDR3 DNA, as far as it was read: TGCAGTGCTAGAGATTTGAGCCGCTCCTACAATGAG.

This clone was detected a few times. The CDR3 is cut off 3 residues early in the read; its end comes from the germline J gene. The chain uses TRBV7-9 and TRBJ1-1, with 7 bases matching TRBD1. CDR1 is SEHNR, CDR2 FQNEAQ, per germline (reference sequence). This CDR3 comprises 15 residues. V lost 5 bases and J lost 0; bases outside the gene matches: 6. CDR3 bases read: TGTGCCAGCAGCCCCCAGACAGGGATGAACACTGAA. This sequence encodes CASSPQTGMNTE. The full CDR3 sequence reads CASSPQTGMNTEAFF.

This clone was observed at least ten times. The sequenced fragment ends 3 residues before the CDR3 boundary, so the rest is inferred from the germline J gene. V gene TRBV12-3 or TRBV12-4 combines with J gene TRBJ2-3; TRBD2 matches 11 bases. The CDR3 spans 14 residues. V shed 5 bases and J 8 bases; nucleotides not matched to a gene: 6. The CDR3 spells CASSLLAGGGTQYF. The CDR3 bases that were read are TGTGCCAGCAGTCTCCTAGCGGGAGGCGGTACG.

This clone was recorded at least ten times. Read sequence stops 3 residues before the CDR3 end, and the germline J gene provides the missing end. The genes are TRBV28 and TRBJ1-1; 7 bases agree with TRBD1. The trim removed 5 bases at V and 4 bases at J, leaving 10 bases unmatched. The length of the CDR3 is 15 residues. From germline, CDR1 is MDHEN and CDR2 SYDVKM. The part of the CDR3 DNA that was read is TGTGCCAGCAGTGCTCACGGACAGGCCACCACTGAA. Protein sequence: CASSAHGQATTE. From start to end, the CDR3 is CASSAHGQATTEAFF. Together with reference TRBV28 and TRBJ1-1, the CDR3 gives the full variable domain: DVKVTQSSRYLVKRTGEKVFLECVQDMDHENMFWYRQDPGLGLRLIYFSYDVKMKEKGDIPEGYSVSREKKERFSLILESASTNQTSMYLCASSAHGQATTEAFFGQGTRLTVV.

In its sample, this clone was seen many times. The CDR3 end is not reached by the read, which stops 3 residues before it; the germline J gene fills it in. The chain couples TRBV7-9 to TRBJ2-5, with TRBD1 matching over 8 bases. Germline values: CDR1 SEHNR, CDR2 FQNEAQ (reference sequence). The CDR3 has 15 amino acids. The ends lost 5 bases at V and 4 bases at J; junction bases unmatched: 9. The CDR3 spells CASSPMDRVLETQYF. The sequenced CDR3 bases are TGTGCCAGCAGCCCAATGGACAGGGTGTTAGAGACC.

This clone was seen many times. The observed sequence ends 3 residues before the CDR3 terminus, with the missing tail filled in from the germline J gene. The chain carries TRBV5-1 and TRBJ2-7; 8 positions match TRBD1. This CDR3 contains 13 residues. From germline, CDR1 is SGHRS and CDR2 YFSETQ. V lost 4 bases, J lost 2 bases, and 2 bases stayed unmatched. The part of the CDR3 DNA that was read is TGCGCCAGCAGCCCGGACAGGGCCTACGAG. Amino acid sequence: CASSPDRAYE. The CDR3 in its entirety is CASSPDRAYEQYF.

This clone was detected many times. The read ends 3 residues early relative to the CDR3; the germline J gene fills the gap. The rearrangement uses TRBV5-6 and TRBJ2-3; TRBD2 matches at 8 bases. Per the germline V gene, CDR1 is SGHDT and CDR2 is YYEEEE. V shed 2 bases and J 2 bases; nucleotides not matched to a gene: 4. The CDR3 is 15 amino acids. Here the CDR3 reads CASSLAGVNTDTQYF. The part of the CDR3 DNA that was read is TGTGCCAGCAGCTTAGCGGGAGTGAACACAGATACG.

In regard to this clone: A single base is all that separates this from a far larger clone, so a read error is likely. The CDR3 is cut off 3 residues early in the read; its end comes from the germline J gene. The identical CDR3 is also encoded by other nucleotide sequences in the sample. The chain combines TRBV18 with TRBJ2-3; 9 bases are a match to TRBD2. The CDR3 length is 16 residues. Looked up from germline, CDR1 is KGHSH and CDR2 is LQKENI. CDR3 protein: CASSPRAGGGTDTQYF. CDR3 bases read: TGTGCCAGCTCACCCCGAGCGGGAGGAGGCACAGACACG.

This clone was seen repeatedly, ten times or more. The CDR3 is cut off 3 residues early in the read; its end comes from the germline J gene. This chain uses TRBV5-1 with TRBJ2-7, with 14 positions matching TRBD2. Germline CDR1 and CDR2: SGHRS and YFSETQ. The CDR3 extends over 15 amino acids. Germline trimming cut 4 bases from V and 4 bases from J; bases unmatched to any gene: 4. CDR3 loop: CASSRGTSGSYEQYF. CDR3 DNA, as far as it was read: TGCGCCAGCAGCCGCGGGACTAGCGGGAGTTACGAG.

By share of the sample, this clone is medium-sized. The read gets to within 3 residues of the CDR3 end, and the germline J gene fills in the rest. The V gene is TRBV4-1, the J gene TRBJ1-6, with 8 positions matching TRBD1. CDR3 length: 16 residues. Germline values: CDR1 MGHRA, CDR2 YSYEKL. V lost 0 bases, J lost 8 bases, and 6 bases stayed unmatched. CDR3 amino acids: CASSQDTGTGDSPLHF. CDR3 bases read: TGCGCCAGCAGCCAAGACACCGGGACAGGCGATTCACCC.

This clone has ten or more counts. The read ends 3 residues before the CDR3 terminus; that terminus is restored from the germline J gene. V usage is TRBV10-3 and J usage is TRBJ2-3; the match to TRBD2 covers 11 bases. The V segment lost 0 bases and the J segment 3 bases; nucleotides outside the gene matches: 8. The CDR3 loop spans 18 amino acids. Germline CDR1 reads ENHRY; CDR2 reads SYGVKD. The DNA read from the CDR3 is TGTGCCATCAGTGAGTCCTCCATAGCGGGAGGGCCGACAGATACG. This sequence encodes CAISESSIAGGPTDT. The CDR3 in full is CAISESSIAGGPTDTQYF.